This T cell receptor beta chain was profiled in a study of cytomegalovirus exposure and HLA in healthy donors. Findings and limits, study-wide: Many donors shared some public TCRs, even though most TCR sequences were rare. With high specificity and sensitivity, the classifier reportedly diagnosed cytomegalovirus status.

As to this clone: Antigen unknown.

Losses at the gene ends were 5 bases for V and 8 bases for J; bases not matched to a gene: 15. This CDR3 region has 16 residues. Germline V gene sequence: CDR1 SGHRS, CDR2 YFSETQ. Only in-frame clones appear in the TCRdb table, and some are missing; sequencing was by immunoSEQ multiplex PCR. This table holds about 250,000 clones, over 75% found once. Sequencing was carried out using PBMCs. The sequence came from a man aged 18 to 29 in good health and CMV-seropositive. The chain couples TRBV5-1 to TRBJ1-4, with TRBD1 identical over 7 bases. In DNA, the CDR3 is TGCGCCAGCAGAGAAGGGGGCGGGGGTGTAGGAGAAAAACTGTTTTTT. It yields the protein CASREGGGGVGEKLFF.